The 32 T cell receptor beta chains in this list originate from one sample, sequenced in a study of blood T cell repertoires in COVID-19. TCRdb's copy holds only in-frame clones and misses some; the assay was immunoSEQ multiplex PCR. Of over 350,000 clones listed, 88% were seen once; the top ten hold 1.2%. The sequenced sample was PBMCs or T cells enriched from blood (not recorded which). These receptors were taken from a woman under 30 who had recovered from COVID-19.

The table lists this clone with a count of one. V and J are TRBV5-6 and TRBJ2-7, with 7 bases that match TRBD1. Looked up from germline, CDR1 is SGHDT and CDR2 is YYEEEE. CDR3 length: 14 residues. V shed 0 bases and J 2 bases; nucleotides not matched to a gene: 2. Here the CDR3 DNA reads TGTGCCAGCAGCTTGGGACAGGGAGCCTACGAGCAGTACTTC. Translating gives CASSLGQGAYEQYF.

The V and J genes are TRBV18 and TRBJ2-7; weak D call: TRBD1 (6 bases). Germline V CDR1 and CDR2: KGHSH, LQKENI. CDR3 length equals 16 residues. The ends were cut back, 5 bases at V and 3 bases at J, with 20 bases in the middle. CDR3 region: CASSSGHLGYGYEQYF. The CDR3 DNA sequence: TGTGCCAGCTCATCGGGACATCTGGGATATGGCTACGAGCAGTACTTC.

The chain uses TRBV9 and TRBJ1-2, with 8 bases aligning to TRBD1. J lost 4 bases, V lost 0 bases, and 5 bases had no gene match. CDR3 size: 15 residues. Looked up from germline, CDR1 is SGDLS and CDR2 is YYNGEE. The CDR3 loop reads CASSVGPTGGYGYTF. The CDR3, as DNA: TGTGCCAGCAGCGTAGGCCCTACAGGGGGCTATGGCTACACCTTC.

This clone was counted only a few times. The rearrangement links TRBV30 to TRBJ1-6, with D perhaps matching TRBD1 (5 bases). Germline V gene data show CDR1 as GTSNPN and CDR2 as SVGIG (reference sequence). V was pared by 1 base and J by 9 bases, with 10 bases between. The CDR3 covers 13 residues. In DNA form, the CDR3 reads TGTGCCTGGAGTGGGCAGGGCAGTTCACCCCTCCACTTT. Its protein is CAWSGQGSSPLHF.

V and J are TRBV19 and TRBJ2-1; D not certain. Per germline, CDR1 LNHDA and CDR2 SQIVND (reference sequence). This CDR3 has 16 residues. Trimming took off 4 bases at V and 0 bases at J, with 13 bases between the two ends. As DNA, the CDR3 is TGTGCCAGTAGTACTATAGCCGTTGACTCCTACAATGAGCAGTTCTTC. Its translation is CASSTIAVDSYNEQFF.

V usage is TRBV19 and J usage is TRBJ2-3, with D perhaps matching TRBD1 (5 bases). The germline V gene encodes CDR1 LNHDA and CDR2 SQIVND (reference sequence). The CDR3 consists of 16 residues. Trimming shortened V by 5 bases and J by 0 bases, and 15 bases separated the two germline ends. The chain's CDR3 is CASSFGARASTDTQYF. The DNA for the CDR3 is TGTGCCAGTAGTTTTGGGGCGCGTGCTAGCACAGATACGCAGTATTTT.

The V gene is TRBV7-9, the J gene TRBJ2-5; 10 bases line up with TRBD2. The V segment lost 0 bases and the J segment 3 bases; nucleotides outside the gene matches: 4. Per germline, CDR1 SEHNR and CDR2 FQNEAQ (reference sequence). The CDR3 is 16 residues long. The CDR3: CASSLALAGAKETQYF. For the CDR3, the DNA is TGTGCCAGCAGCTTAGCGCTAGCGGGGGCCAAAGAGACCCAGTACTTC. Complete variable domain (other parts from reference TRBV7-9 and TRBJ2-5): DTGVSQNPRHKITKRGQNVTFRCDPISEHNRLYWYRQTLGQGPEFLTYFQNEAQLEKSRLLSDRFSAERPKGSFSTLEIQRTEQGDSAMYLCASSLALAGAKETQYFGPGTRLLVL.

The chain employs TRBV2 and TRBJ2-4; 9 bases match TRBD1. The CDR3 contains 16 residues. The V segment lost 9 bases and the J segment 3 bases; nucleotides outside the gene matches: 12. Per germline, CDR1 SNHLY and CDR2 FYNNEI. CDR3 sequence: CARSDRGNKVKNIQYF. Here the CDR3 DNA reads TGTGCCAGAAGCGACAGGGGGAATAAAGTCAAAAACATTCAGTACTTC.

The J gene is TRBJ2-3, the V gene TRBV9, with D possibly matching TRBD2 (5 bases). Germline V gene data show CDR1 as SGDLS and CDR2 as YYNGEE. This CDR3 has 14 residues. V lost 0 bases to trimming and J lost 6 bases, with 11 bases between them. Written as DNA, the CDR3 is TGTGCCAGCAGCGTAGCTACGAGAGGGGATACGCAGTATTTT. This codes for CASSVATRGDTQYF.

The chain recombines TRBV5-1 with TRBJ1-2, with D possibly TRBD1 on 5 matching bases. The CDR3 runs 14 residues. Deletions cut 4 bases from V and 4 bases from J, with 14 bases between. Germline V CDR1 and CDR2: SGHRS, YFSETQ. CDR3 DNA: TGCGCCAGCAGCAGGGGTGACAGACCCTATGGCTACACCTTC. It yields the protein CASSRGDRPYGYTF.

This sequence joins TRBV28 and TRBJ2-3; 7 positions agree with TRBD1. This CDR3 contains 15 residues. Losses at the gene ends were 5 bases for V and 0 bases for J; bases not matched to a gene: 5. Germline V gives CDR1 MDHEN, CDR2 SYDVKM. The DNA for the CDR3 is TGTGCCAGCAGTAACAGGGGTTTCAGCACAGATACGCAGTATTTT. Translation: CASSNRGFSTDTQYF.

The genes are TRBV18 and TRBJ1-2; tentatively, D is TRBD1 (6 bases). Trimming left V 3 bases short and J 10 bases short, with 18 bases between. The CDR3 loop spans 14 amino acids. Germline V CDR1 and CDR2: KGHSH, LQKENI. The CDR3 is CASSPGGGRFAYTF. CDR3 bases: TGTGCCAGCTCACCGGGAGGGGGAAGATTCGCCTACACCTTC.

CDR3 amino acids: CASRIDRGGGYTF. The CDR3, as DNA: TGTGCCAGCAGGATCGACAGGGGGGGCGGCTACACCTTC. This sequence joins TRBV6-5 and TRBJ1-2; TRBD1 matches at 9 bases. CDR1 MNHEY and CDR2 SVGAGI come from the germline V gene. The CDR3 consists of 13 residues. Trimming cost V 6 bases and J 8 bases; bases outside gene matches: 7.

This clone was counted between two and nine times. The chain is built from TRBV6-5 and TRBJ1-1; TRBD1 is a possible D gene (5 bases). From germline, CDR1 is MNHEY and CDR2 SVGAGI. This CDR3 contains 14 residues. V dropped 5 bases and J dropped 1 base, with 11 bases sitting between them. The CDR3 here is CASSTGTENTEAFF. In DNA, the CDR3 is TGTGCCAGCAGTACAGGCACAGAGAACACTGAAGCTTTCTTT.

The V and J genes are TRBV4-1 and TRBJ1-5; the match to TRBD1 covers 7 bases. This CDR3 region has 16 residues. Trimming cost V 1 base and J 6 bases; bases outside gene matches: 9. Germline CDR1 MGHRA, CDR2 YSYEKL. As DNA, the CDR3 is TGCGCCAGCAGCCAAGCCCCGGACAGGTCAGTTCAGCCCCAGCATTTT. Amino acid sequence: CASSQAPDRSVQPQHF.

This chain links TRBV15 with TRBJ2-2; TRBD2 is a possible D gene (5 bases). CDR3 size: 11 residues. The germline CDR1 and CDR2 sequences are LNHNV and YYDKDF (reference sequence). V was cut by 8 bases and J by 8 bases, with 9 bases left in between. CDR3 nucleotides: TGTGCCACCTCAGAGGGTGGGGAGCTGTTTTTT. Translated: CATSEGGELFF.

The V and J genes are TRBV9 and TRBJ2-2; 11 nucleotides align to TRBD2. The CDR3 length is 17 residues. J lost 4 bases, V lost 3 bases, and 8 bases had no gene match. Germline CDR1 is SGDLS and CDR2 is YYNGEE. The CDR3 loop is CASSGPGLAVLTGELFF. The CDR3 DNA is TGTGCCAGCAGCGGCCCGGGACTAGCGGTTCTCACCGGGGAGCTGTTTTTT. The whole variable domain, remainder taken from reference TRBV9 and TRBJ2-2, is DSGVTQTPKHLITATGQRVTLRCSPRSGDLSVYWYQQSLDQGLQFLIQYYNGEERAKGNILERFSAQQFPDLHSELNLSSLELGDSALYFCASSGPGLAVLTGELFFGEGSRLTVL.

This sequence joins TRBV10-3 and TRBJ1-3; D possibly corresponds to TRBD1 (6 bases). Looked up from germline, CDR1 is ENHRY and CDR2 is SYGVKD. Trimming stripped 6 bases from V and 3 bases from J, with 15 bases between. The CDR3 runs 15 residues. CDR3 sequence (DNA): TGTGCCATCAGCGATACAGGGAAATATGGAAACACCATATATTTT. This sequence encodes CAISDTGKYGNTIYF.

The CDR3 sequence: CASSFRTSGQGEKLFF. The DNA for the CDR3 is TGTGCCAGCAGCTTTAGAACCTCGGGGCAGGGGGAAAAACTGTTTTTT. The rearrangement uses TRBV7-8 and TRBJ1-4; weak D call: TRBD1 (6 bases). The length of the CDR3 is 16 residues. The germline CDR1 and CDR2 sequences are SGHVS and FQNEAQ. Between the trimmed V and J ends, which lost 3 bases and 8 bases, there was a span of 19 bases.

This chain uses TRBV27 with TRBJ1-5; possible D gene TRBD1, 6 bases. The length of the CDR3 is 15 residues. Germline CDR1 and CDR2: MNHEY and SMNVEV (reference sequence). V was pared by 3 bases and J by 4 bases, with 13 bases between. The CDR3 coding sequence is TGTGCCAGCAGTTTGGGGACACTTGTAAATCAGCCCCAGCATTTT. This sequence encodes CASSLGTLVNQPQHF.

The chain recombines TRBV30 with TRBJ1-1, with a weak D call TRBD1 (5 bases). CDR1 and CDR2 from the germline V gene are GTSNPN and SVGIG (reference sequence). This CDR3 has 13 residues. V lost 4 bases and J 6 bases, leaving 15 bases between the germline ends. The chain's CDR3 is CAWNGGGGPEAFF. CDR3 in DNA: TGTGCCTGGAATGGCGGGGGAGGCCCTGAAGCTTTCTTT. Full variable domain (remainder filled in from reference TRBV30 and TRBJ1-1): SQTIHQWPATLVQPVGSPLSLECTVEGTSNPNLYWYRQAAGRGLQLLFYSVGIGQISSEVPQNLSASRPQDRQFILSSKKLLLSDSGFYLCAWNGGGGPEAFFGQGTRLTVV.

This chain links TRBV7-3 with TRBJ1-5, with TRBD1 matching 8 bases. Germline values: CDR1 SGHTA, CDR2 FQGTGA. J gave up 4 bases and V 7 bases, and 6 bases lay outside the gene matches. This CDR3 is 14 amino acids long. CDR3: CASKLTGANQPQHF. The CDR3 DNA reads TGTGCCAGCAAGTTGACAGGGGCGAATCAGCCCCAGCATTTT.

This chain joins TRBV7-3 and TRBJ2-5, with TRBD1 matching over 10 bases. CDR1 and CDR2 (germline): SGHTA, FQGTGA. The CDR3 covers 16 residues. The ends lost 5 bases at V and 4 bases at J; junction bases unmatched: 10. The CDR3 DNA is TGTGCCAGCAGCCCGGGGGACAGGGGATCGTCAGAGACCCAGTACTTC. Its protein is CASSPGDRGSSETQYF.

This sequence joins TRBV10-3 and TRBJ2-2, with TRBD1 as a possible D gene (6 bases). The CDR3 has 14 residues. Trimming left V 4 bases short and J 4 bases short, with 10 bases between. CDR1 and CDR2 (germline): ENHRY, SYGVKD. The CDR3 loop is CAISAQGTTGELFF. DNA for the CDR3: TGTGCCATCAGTGCCCAGGGGACCACCGGGGAGCTGTTTTTT.

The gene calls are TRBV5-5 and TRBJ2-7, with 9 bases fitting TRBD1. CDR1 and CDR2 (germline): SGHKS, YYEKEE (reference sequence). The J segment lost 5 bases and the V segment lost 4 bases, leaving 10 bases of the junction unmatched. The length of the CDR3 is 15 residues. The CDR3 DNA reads TGTGCCAGCAGCACAGGGACAGGGTATGTCCACGAGCAGTACTTC. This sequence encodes CASSTGTGYVHEQYF.

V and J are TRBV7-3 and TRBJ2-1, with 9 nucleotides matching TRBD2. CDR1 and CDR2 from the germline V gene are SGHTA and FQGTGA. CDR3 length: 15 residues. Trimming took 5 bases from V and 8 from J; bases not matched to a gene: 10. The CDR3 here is CASSPKAGGGDEQFF. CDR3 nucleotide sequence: TGTGCCAGCAGCCCTAAAGCGGGGGGAGGAGATGAGCAGTTCTTC.

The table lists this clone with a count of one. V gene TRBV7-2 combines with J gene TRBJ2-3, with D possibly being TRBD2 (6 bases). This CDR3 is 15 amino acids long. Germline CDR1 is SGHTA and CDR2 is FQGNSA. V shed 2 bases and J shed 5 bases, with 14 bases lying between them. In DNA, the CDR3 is TGTGCCAGCAGCTTAAGGGACTGGGGTGGAGATACGCAGTATTTT. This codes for CASSLRDWGGDTQYF. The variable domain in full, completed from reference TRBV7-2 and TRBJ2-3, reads GAGVSQSPSNKVTEKGKDVELRCDPISGHTALYWYRQSLGQGLEFLIYFQGNSAPDKSGLPSDRFSAERTGGSVSTLTIQRTQQEDSAVYLCASSLRDWGGDTQYFGPGTRLTVL.

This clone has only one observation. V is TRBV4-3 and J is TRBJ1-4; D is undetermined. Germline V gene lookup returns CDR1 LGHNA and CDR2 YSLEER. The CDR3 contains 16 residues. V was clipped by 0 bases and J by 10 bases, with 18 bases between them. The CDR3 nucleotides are TGCGCCAGCAGCCAAGATGGGCCCCCAGTCGAAGGAAAACTGTTTTTT. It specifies CASSQDGPPVEGKLFF.

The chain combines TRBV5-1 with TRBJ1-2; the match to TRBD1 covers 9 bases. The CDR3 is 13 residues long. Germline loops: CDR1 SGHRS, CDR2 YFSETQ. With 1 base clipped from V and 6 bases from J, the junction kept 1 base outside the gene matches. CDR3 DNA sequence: TGCGCCAGCAGCTTGACAGGGGGCAATGGCTACACCTTC. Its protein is CASSLTGGNGYTF.

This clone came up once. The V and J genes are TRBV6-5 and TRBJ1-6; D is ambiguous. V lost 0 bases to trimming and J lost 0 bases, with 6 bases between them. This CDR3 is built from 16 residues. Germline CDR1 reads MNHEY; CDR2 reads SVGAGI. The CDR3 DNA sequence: TGTGCCAGCAGTTACTCGTTTAGCTCCTATAATTCACCCCTCCACTTT. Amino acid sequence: CASSYSFSSYNSPLHF.

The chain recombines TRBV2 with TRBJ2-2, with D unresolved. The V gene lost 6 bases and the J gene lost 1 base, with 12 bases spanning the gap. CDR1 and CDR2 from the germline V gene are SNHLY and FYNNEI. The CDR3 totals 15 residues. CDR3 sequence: CASSVSIRNTGELFF. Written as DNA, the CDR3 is TGTGCCAGCAGCGTTAGTATCCGGAACACCGGGGAGCTGTTTTTT. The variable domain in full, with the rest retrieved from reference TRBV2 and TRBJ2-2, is EPEVTQTPSHQVTQMGQEVILRCVPISNHLYFYWYRQILGQKVEFLVSFYNNEISEKSEIFDDQFSVERPDGSNFTLKIRSTKLEDSAMYFCASSVSIRNTGELFFGEGSRLTVL.

This CDR3 reads CASSLGRGTTDTQYF. The DNA for the CDR3 is TGCGCCAGCAGCTTGGGCCGGGGGACCACAGATACGCAGTATTTT. This chain uses TRBV5-1 with TRBJ2-3; D possibly corresponds to TRBD2 (6 bases). This CDR3 has 15 amino acids. V lost 0 bases to trimming and J lost 2 bases, with 10 bases between them. Germline CDR1 is SGHRS and CDR2 is YFSETQ.